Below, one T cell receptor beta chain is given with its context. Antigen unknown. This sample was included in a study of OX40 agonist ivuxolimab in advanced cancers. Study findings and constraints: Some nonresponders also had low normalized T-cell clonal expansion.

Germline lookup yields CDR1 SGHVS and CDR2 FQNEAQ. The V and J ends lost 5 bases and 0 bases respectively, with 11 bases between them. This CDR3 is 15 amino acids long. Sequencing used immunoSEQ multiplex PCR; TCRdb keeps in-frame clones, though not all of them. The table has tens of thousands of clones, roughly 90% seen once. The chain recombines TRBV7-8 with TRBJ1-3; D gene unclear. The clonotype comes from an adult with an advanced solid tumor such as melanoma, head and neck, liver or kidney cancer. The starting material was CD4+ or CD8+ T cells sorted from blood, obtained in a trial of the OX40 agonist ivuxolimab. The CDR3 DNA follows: TGTGCCAGCAGCGCCCGGGCAGACTCTGGAAACACCATATATTTT. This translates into CASSARADSGNTIYF.